This TCR beta chain originates from a study of T cell repertoires in cytomegalovirus infection. Using its own MiXCR run on the reads, TCRdb lists one record per CDR3 protein. Of about 680,000 distinct CDR3 sequences listed, roughly a quarter are singletons. The source material was CD8+ T cells from PBMCs. The TCR comes from a human donor in good health (CMV status not recorded). Some clones in this sample may be carry-over from other donors' samples.

In nucleotides, the CDR3 is TGCAGTGCCCGCAGCGATGAAAAACTGTTTTTT. It specifies CSARSDEKLFF. The genes are TRBV20-1 and TRBJ1-4; D is ambiguous. Germline values: CDR1 DFQATT, CDR2 SNEGSKA (reference sequence). This CDR3 spans 11 amino acids. Trimming left V 6 bases short and J 6 bases short, with 8 bases between.